A single sample gave rise to the 25 T cell receptor beta chains below, sequenced in a study of blood T cells in healthy people across ages (dated by TCRdb to 2015 to 2017). Library preparation used 5' RACE. The instrument was an Illumina HiSeq 2500. A second roughly 7 to 11 cycle PCR used a sample-barcoded 5' primer and a J-beta primer mix. TCRdb reprocessed the public reads (quality trimming at Q25 with fastp, clone calling with MiXCR) and kept in-frame beta chains. CDR3 protein duplicates are merged, each entry listing the most common genes and DNA. The sample table contains 850,000 to 1,000,000 distinct CDR3 sequences; only one count was recorded for about 48% of them. The leading ten clones occupy around 15% of the sample. Material for sequencing was blood. These receptors came from a man under 40 in good health.

CDR3 amino acids: CASSLPVAGAGELFF. The CDR3 DNA reads TGTGCCAGCAGCCTACCCGTCGCGGGAGCCGGGGAGCTGTTTTTT. This chain connects TRBV7-3 to TRBJ2-2, with 7 bases that match TRBD2. CDR3 size: 15 residues. The V segment lost 5 bases and the J segment 6 bases; nucleotides outside the gene matches: 9. CDR1 and CDR2 from the germline V gene are SGHTA and FQGTGA. Supplemented by reference TRBV7-3 and TRBJ2-2, the full variable domain reads GAGVSQTPSNKVTEKGKYVELRCDPISGHTALYWYRQSLGQGPEFLIYFQGTGAADDSGLPNDRFFAVRPEGSVSTLKIQRTERGDSAVYLCASSLPVAGAGELFFGEGSRLTVL.

The rearrangement links TRBV11-3 to TRBJ2-7; either TRBD1 or TRBD2 may supply D (6 bases each). Per the germline V gene, CDR1 is SGHNT and CDR2 is YENEEA. The CDR3 sequence is 15 residues long. Trimming took off 4 bases at V and 4 bases at J, with 17 bases between the two ends. CDR3 sequence reads: CASSSLGGGIYEQYF. For the CDR3, the DNA is TGTGCCAGCAGCTCGCTCGGAGGGGGTATATACGAGCAGTACTTC.

This clonotype showed up just a few times. CDR3 in amino acids: CASSLAGTEAYEQYF. The DNA of the CDR3 is TGTGCCAGCAGCTTAGCCGGGACAGAAGCCTACGAGCAGTACTTC. The V gene is TRBV7-2, the J gene TRBJ2-7, with TRBD1 matching over 7 bases. Germline lookup yields CDR1 SGHTA and CDR2 FQGNSA. This CDR3 is built from 15 residues. After removal of 0 bases from V and 2 bases from J, the junction contained 4 bases not matched to a gene.

This clonotype was detected once. The chain is built from TRBV20-1 and TRBJ2-3; D might be TRBD1 (5 bases). The V gene lost 3 bases and the J gene lost 2 bases, with 24 bases spanning the gap. The CDR3 has 18 amino acids. From germline, CDR1 is DFQATT and CDR2 SNEGSKA (reference sequence). CDR3 bases: TGCAGTGCTAGGCCCAGGGCGCTAGGCTCAGGGATCACAGATACGCAGTATTTT. Protein sequence: CSARPRALGSGITDTQYF.

The rearrangement joins TRBV2 to TRBJ2-5, with a weak D call TRBD2 (6 bases). The length of the CDR3 is 15 residues. Per the germline V gene, CDR1 is SNHLY and CDR2 is FYNNEI. Trimming removed 3 bases from V and 4 bases from J, with 15 bases in between. The CDR3, as DNA: TGTGCCAGCAGTGATAGGCGGGAATCGGGAGAGACCCAGTACTTC. Its translation: CASSDRRESGETQYF.

The chain joins TRBV20-1 to TRBJ2-1; TRBD2 is a possible D gene (6 bases). Germline CDR1 reads DFQATT; CDR2 reads SNEGSKA (reference sequence). Trimming removed 5 bases at V and 10 bases at J, with 21 bases between. The CDR3 contains 14 residues. CDR3 sequence: CSAQTPGVLMEQFF. The CDR3 DNA reads TGCAGTGCTCAAACTCCGGGGGTCCTCATGGAGCAGTTCTTC.

V gene TRBV28 combines with J gene TRBJ2-7, with no clear D. V was pared by 3 bases and J by 2 bases, with 11 bases between. There are 14 residues in the CDR3. Germline CDR1 is MDHEN and CDR2 is SYDVKM. CDR3 sequence (DNA): TGTGCCAGCAGTTTTGGGTCGCCTCCCTACGAGCAGTACTTC. Encoded protein: CASSFGSPPYEQYF. The whole variable domain, filled in from reference TRBV28 and TRBJ2-7, reads DVKVTQSSRYLVKRTGEKVFLECVQDMDHENMFWYRQDPGLGLRLIYFSYDVKMKEKGDIPEGYSVSREKKERFSLILESASTNQTSMYLCASSFGSPPYEQYFGPGTRLTVT.

The V and J genes are TRBV20-1 and TRBJ1-5; no definite D call. The CDR3 covers 12 residues. Per the germline V gene, CDR1 is DFQATT and CDR2 is SNEGSKA (reference sequence). Trimming took 4 bases from V and 1 from J, leaving 5 bases between them. The DNA for the CDR3 is TGCAGTGCTATCGAAAGCAATCAGCCCCAGCATTTT. Its translation: CSAIESNQPQHF.

This clonotype has a handful of counts. J is TRBJ2-7 and V is TRBV6-5; 8 nucleotides match TRBD1. The V gene end was trimmed by 5 bases and the J gene end by 5 bases; junction bases not matched to a gene: 8. This CDR3 spans 14 amino acids. Germline CDR1 is MNHEY and CDR2 is SVGAGI. The CDR3 sequence is CASSAQGAIHEQYF. The CDR3 DNA reads as TGTGCCAGCAGTGCCCAGGGGGCTATCCACGAGCAGTACTTC.

This clonotype was detected only a few times. This sequence joins TRBV27 and TRBJ1-4; D unclear. The germline CDR1 and CDR2 sequences are MNHEY and SMNVEV (reference sequence). The CDR3 length is 13 residues. The germline V and J ends were trimmed by 5 bases and 8 bases, with 12 bases remaining between them. The CDR3 region is CASSLRSGEKLFF. DNA of the CDR3: TGTGCCAGCAGTCTCAGGTCGGGAGAAAAACTGTTTTTT.

This clonotype showed up many times. V usage is TRBV30 and J usage is TRBJ1-1; no clear D gene. Germline V gene data show CDR1 as GTSNPN and CDR2 as SVGIG (reference sequence). Trimming cost V 2 bases and J 1 base, with 8 bases left between them. The CDR3 is made up of 13 amino acids. In nucleotides, the CDR3 is TGTGCCTGGAGTATTACAGCGAACACTGAAGCTTTCTTT. Translation gives CAWSITANTEAFF.

The genes are TRBV29-1 and TRBJ2-3; no firm D call. V lost 8 bases to trimming and J lost 5 bases, with 11 bases between them. This CDR3 region has 11 residues. CDR1 is SQVTM and CDR2 is ANQGSEA in the germline V gene. In nucleotides, the CDR3 is TGCAGCCATGACTTGGGAGATACGCAGTATTTT. Its translation: CSHDLGDTQYF.

V usage is TRBV12-3 or TRBV12-4 and J usage is TRBJ2-5, with 12 bases that match TRBD2. The end of the DNA aligns better with TRBJ2-7, so the J call may be wrong. The CDR3 consists of 16 residues. This chain's CDR3 is CASSFSLAGGPYEQYF. The DNA for the CDR3 is TGTGCCAGCAGTTTTTCCCTAGCGGGGGGGCCCTACGAGCAGTACTTC.

Many counts were recorded for this clonotype. The CDR3 nucleotides read TGCAGTTCGCAACCGGACAGTAACTCCTACGAGCAGTACTTC. This codes for CSSQPDSNSYEQYF. The chain couples TRBV20-1 to TRBJ2-7, with D tentatively TRBD1 (6 bases). V shed 8 bases and J shed 0 bases, with 17 bases lying between them. Germline-derived CDR1 and CDR2 are DFQATT and SNEGSKA (reference sequence). This CDR3 comprises 14 residues.

In its sample, this clonotype was seen once. The chain is built from TRBV7-8 and TRBJ1-1; D unresolved. The germline V gene has CDR1 SGHVS and CDR2 FQNEAQ. The CDR3 spans 15 residues. V was clipped by 6 bases and J by 4 bases, with 18 bases between them. This CDR3 reads CASRLLTDGATEAFF. The CDR3 coding sequence is TGTGCCAGCAGACTATTAACCGACGGAGCCACTGAAGCTTTCTTT.

V is TRBV12-3 or TRBV12-4 and J is TRBJ2-1; 9 nucleotides align to TRBD1. V trimming: 5 bases; J trimming: 8 bases; junction bases outside the gene matches: 7. The CDR3 contains 14 residues. The CDR3 loop is CASSVEGQGHEQFF. The DNA of the CDR3 is TGTGCCAGCAGTGTAGAGGGACAGGGTCATGAGCAGTTCTTC.

The V call is TRBV29-1, the J call TRBJ1-1; no firm D call. This CDR3 has 13 amino acids. V lost 0 bases and J 1 base, leaving 6 bases between the germline ends. Germline V gives CDR1 SQVTM, CDR2 ANQGSEA. CDR3 sequence (DNA): TGCAGCGTTGAAGAGATAGAGAACACTGAAGCTTTCTTT. Residues: CSVEEIENTEAFF.

V gene TRBV7-9 combines with J gene TRBJ1-2; 11 bases map to TRBD1. The V segment lost 7 bases and the J segment 4 bases; nucleotides outside the gene matches: 5. CDR1 and CDR2 from the germline V gene are SEHNR and FQNEAQ (reference sequence). The CDR3 runs 14 residues. CDR3 amino acids: CASTQGTGGYGYTF. The CDR3 bases are TGTGCCAGCACCCAGGGGACAGGGGGCTATGGCTACACCTTC.

This clonotype was recorded a few times. This chain connects TRBV25-1 to TRBJ2-1; D unresolved. Germline V gene data show CDR1 as MGHDK and CDR2 as SYGVNS. Trimming stripped 7 bases from V and 5 bases from J, with 12 bases between. The CDR3 runs to 13 residues. CDR3 sequence reads: CASTGYNNNEQFF. CDR3 sequence (DNA): TGTGCCAGCACAGGATATAACAACAATGAGCAGTTCTTC.

J is TRBJ2-2 and V is TRBV11-1; a weak D match, TRBD2 (5 bases). CDR3 length equals 13 residues. With 5 bases removed from V and 7 bases from J, the gap between germline ends came to 11 bases. Germline CDR1 reads SGHAT; CDR2 reads FQDESV (reference sequence). The CDR3 region has the DNA TGTGCCAGCAGCCCTGAGGGTGGCGGGGAGCTGTTTTTT. This sequence encodes CASSPEGGGELFF.

The rearrangement joins TRBV7-2 to TRBJ2-1; D is possibly TRBD1 (5 bases). Trimming took off 6 bases at V and 6 bases at J, with 18 bases between the two ends. In germline, CDR1 is SGHTA, CDR2 FQGNSA. This CDR3 has 15 amino acids. CDR3 protein: CASSPLGWQGNEQFF. The CDR3 coding sequence is TGTGCCAGCAGTCCCCTCGGGTGGCAGGGCAATGAGCAGTTCTTC.

The chain uses TRBV6-5 and TRBJ1-4; possible D gene TRBD1, 5 bases. This CDR3 comprises 15 residues. The V end was cut by 4 bases, the J end by 7 bases, with 16 bases between. Germline values: CDR1 MNHEY, CDR2 SVGAGI. CDR3 sequence reads: CASSSLGGRGEKLFF. CDR3 bases: TGTGCCAGCAGTTCCCTGGGGGGAAGGGGTGAAAAACTGTTTTTT.

The chain carries TRBV20-1 and TRBJ2-7; D ambiguous. V lost 4 bases and J lost 0, with 13 bases in between. CDR1 and CDR2 (germline): DFQATT, SNEGSKA (reference sequence). The CDR3 totals 14 residues. The CDR3 protein is CSAIGQMSSYEQYF. The CDR3 DNA reads as TGCAGTGCTATCGGTCAAATGAGCTCCTACGAGCAGTACTTC.

The chain joins TRBV20-1 to TRBJ1-1; a possible D gene is TRBD1 (6 bases). The germline gives CDR1 DFQATT, CDR2 SNEGSKA (reference sequence). CDR3 size: 14 residues. Between the trimmed V and J ends, which lost 6 bases and 3 bases, there was a span of 17 bases. CDR3: CSAKQGSLHTEAFF. The CDR3 DNA sequence: TGCAGTGCCAAACAGGGTTCTTTGCACACTGAAGCTTTCTTT.

V usage is TRBV7-2 and J usage is TRBJ1-4; no clear D. The V and J ends lost 5 bases and 3 bases respectively, with 16 bases between them. Germline V gives CDR1 SGHTA, CDR2 FQGNSA. The CDR3 covers 16 residues. CDR3 sequence reads: CASSRGTQTSNEKLFF. The CDR3 nucleotides are TGTGCCAGCAGCCGTGGCACACAGACTTCTAATGAAAAACTGTTTTTT.